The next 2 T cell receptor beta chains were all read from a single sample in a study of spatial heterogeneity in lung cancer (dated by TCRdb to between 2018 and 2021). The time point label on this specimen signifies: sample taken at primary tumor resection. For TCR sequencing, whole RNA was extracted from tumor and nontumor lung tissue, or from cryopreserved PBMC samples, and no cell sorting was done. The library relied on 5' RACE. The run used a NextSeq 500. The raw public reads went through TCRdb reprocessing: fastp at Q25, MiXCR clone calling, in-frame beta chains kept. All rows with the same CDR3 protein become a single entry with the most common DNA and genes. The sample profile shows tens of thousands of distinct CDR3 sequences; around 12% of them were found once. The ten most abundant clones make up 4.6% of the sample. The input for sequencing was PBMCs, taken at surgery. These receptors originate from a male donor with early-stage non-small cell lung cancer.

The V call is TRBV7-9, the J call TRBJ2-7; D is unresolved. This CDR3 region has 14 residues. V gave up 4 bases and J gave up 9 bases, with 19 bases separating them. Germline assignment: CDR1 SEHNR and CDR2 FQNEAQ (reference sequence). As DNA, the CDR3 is TGTGCCAGCAGCTCTGGAAAGGCCCTGAGTGGGCAGTACTTC. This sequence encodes CASSSGKALSGQYF.

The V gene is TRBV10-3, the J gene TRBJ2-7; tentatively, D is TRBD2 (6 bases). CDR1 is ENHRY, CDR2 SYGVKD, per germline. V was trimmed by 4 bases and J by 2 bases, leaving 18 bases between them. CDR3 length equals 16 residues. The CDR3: CAISAPYEGGTYEQYF. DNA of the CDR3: TGTGCCATCAGTGCCCCTTATGAGGGCGGGACCTACGAGCAGTACTTC.